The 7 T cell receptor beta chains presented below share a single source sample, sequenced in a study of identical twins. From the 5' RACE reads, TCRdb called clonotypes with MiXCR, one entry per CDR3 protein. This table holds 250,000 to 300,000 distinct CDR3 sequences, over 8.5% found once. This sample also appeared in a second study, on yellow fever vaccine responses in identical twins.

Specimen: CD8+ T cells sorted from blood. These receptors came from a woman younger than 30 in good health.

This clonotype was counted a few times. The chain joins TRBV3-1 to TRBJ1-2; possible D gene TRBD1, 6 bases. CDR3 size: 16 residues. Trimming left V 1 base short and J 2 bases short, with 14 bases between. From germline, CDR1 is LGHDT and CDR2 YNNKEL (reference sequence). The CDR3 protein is CASSQVGGDTNYGYTF. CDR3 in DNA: TGTGCCAGCAGCCAAGTTGGTGGGGACACCAACTATGGCTACACCTTC.

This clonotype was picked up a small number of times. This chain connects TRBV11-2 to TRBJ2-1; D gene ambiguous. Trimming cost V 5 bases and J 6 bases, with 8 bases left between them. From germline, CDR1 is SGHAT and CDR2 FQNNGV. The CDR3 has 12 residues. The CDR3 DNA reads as TGTGCCAGCAGCGCGACAATCAATGAGCAGTTCTTC. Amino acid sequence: CASSATINEQFF.

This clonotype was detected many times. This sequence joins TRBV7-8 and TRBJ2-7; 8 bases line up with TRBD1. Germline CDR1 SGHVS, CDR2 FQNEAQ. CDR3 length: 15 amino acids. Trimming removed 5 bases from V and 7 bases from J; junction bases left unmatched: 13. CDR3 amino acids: CASSARQGPTGEQYF. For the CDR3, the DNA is TGTGCCAGCAGCGCACGACAGGGGCCTACGGGGGAGCAGTACTTC. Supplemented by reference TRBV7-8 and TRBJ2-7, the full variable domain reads GAGVSQSPRYKVAKRGQDVALRCDPISGHVSLFWYQQALGQGPEFLTYFQNEAQLDKSGLPSDRFFAERPEGSVSTLKIQRTQQEDSAVYLCASSARQGPTGEQYFGPGTRLTVT.

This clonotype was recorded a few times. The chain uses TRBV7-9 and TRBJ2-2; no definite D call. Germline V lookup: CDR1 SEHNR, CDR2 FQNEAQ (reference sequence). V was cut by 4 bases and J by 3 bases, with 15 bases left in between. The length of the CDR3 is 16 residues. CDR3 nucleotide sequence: TGTGCCAGCAGCTCCAAGAATCGTAGCTACACCGGGGAGCTGTTTTTT. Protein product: CASSSKNRSYTGELFF.

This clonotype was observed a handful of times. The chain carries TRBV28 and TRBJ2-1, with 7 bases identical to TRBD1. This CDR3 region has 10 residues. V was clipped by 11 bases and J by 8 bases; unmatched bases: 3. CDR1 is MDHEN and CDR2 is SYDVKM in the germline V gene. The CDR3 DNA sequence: TGTGCCTCCCAGGGGGATGAGCAGTTCTTC. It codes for CASQGDEQFF.

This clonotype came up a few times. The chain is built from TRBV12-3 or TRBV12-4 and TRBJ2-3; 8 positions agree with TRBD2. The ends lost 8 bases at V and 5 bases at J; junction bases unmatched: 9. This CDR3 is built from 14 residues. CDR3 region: CASRISGNVDTQYF. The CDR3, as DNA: TGTGCCAGCCGCATTAGCGGGAATGTAGATACGCAGTATTTT.

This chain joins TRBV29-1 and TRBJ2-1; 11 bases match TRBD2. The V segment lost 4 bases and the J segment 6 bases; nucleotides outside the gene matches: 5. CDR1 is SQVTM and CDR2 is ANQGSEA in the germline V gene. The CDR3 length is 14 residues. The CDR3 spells CSVVTSGKRNEQFF. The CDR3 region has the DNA TGCAGCGTTGTGACTAGCGGGAAGCGCAATGAGCAGTTCTTC.